A selection of T cell receptor beta chains follows, all from one sample in a study of shared clonotypes between healthy human individuals. TCRdb's copy holds only in-frame clones and misses some; the assay was immunoSEQ multiplex PCR. This table holds about 2.3 million clones, 80% to 95% found once. Sequencing input: naive CD4+ T cells from PBMCs. These receptors came from a man between 18 and 29 years old in good health. Some clones in this sample may be carry-over from other donors' samples. Both conserved end residues are part of each CDR3.

V gene,J gene,CDR3 protein
TRBV5-1,TRBJ2-7,CASSLVRGSGDEQYF
TRBV2,TRBJ2-2,CASEPTGAVTGELFF
TRBV27,TRBJ1-3,CASSAITGDGNTIYF
TRBV9,TRBJ2-7,CGNGLACYEQYF
TRBV5-1,TRBJ2-7,CASSLAMGQGYYEQYF
TRBV18,TRBJ2-5,CASSPRTDQETQYF
TRBV7-2,TRBJ2-1,CASSPAERKIEFF
TRBV19,TRBJ2-3,CASSISDREWTDTQYF
TRBV9,TRBJ1-1,CASSRGDSGRKAFF
TRBV18,TRBJ2-5,CASSPRGTTQETQYF
TRBV5-1,TRBJ2-1,CASSFVGGSGGNEQFF
TRBV15,TRBJ2-1,CATSSPGLAGERYNEQFF
TRBV9,TRBJ2-1,CASSPTSVYSYNEQFF
TRBV9,TRBJ2-3,CASSVVLGSDTQYF
TRBV6-1,TRBJ2-2,CASSGRTGYTGELFF
TRBV28,TRBJ2-7,CASSPSLGETYEQYF
TRBV28,TRBJ1-1,CASRLMWVTNTEAFF
TRBV9,TRBJ2-1,CASSVGDWNEQFF
TRBV18,TRBJ2-1,CASSPLTSGGPSSYNEQFF
TRBV10-1,TRBJ2-3,CASSGGQGLTDTQYF
TRBV6-5,TRBJ1-4,CASTTRRTANEKLFF
TRBV5-7,TRBJ2-1,CASLPGGTRGNEQFF
TRBV28,TRBJ2-5,CASSVQGAQYF
TRBV12-5,TRBJ1-3,CASGQGTSGNTIYF
TRBV5-1,TRBJ2-5,CASSPGIGETQYF
TRBV6-1,TRBJ2-5,CASSVLETQYF
TRBV7-2,TRBJ2-7,CASSLTSTSYEQYF
TRBV28,TRBJ1-2,CASSLGGYGYTF
TRBV10-3,TRBJ2-7,CAISERGQGYEQYF
TRBV11-3,TRBJ2-2,CASSFTTGELFF
TRBV5-4,TRBJ2-5,CASSGGGQGEWETQYF
TRBV28,TRBJ1-4,CASSAGVFEKLFF
TRBV6-1,TRBJ2-2,CASTGLVVELFF
TRBV6-1,TRBJ1-5,CASRHGTDWGQPQHF
TRBV9,TRBJ2-5,CASSVGSRVRQETQYF
TRBV7-2,TRBJ2-3,CASSKRTSGSTDTQYF
TRBV5-1,TRBJ2-7,CASSLVLAGAYEQYF
TRBV27,TRBJ2-1,CASSPDRGSYNEQFF
TRBV7-9,TRBJ2-3,CASSLIRPNTDTQYF
TRBV18,TRBJ1-4,CASSPPGPRSWKLFF
TRBV19,TRBJ1-2,CASSTGSDGYTF
TRBV4-3,TRBJ1-2,CASSQDRGRGYGYTF
TRBV7-9,TRBJ1-2,CASSHGTVGGYTF
TRBV30,TRBJ1-1,CAWSGTGSAEAFF
TRBV5-1,TRBJ1-1,CASSPQPGPQNTEAFF
TRBV28,TRBJ1-1,CASSFNRGNTEAFF
TRBV7-9,TRBJ2-7,CASSDTGLYEQYF
TRBV18,TRBJ2-5,CASSPPETSGRRETQYF
TRBV9,TRBJ2-1,CASSVGGIWAKNRNEQFF
TRBV6-4,TRBJ2-1,CASSGIFTGSYNEQFF
TRBV7-6,TRBJ2-2,CASSPPLYGPQGTGELFF
TRBV28,TRBJ1-5,CASSPYWEVQHF
TRBV6-6,TRBJ2-7,CASSDRVSYEQYF
TRBV19,TRBJ1-2,CASTSQGGVGQYGYTF
TRBV18,TRBJ2-5,CASSPRDTGTETQYF
TRBV7-3,TRBJ2-1,CASSLIRGNEQFF
TRBV19,TRBJ1-2,CASSIVAGGQYGYTF
TRBV4-2,TRBJ1-6,CASSPYTGTGKDSPLHF
TRBV7-9,TRBJ1-2,CASSLGQLNYGYTF
TRBV2,TRBJ1-1,CASRKEGVAFF